The next 29 T cell receptor beta chains were all read from a single sample in a study of CD8 T cells in ankylosing spondylitis. TCRdb fed the 5' RACE reads into MiXCR, producing one record per CDR3 protein. Found here are some 340,000 distinct CDR3 sequences, roughly 14% of them singletons; the top ten hold around 0.99%. Material for sequencing was blood, either unsorted or a sorted T cell fraction (not recorded which). The receptors shown here come from a male donor with ankylosing spondylitis or in good health (not recorded which).

This chain connects TRBV10-3 to TRBJ2-7, with D perhaps TRBD2 (5 bases). V was cut by 0 bases and J by 5 bases, with 5 bases left in between. The germline gives CDR1 ENHRY, CDR2 SYGVKD. This CDR3 contains 12 residues. The CDR3: CAISESGDEQYF. The CDR3 DNA reads as TGTGCCATCAGTGAGTCCGGGGACGAGCAGTACTTC.

This sequence joins TRBV30 and TRBJ1-6; 7 bases align to TRBD1. Per the germline V gene, CDR1 is GTSNPN and CDR2 is SVGIG (reference sequence). The CDR3 spans 13 residues. The CDR3 region has the DNA TGTGCTTCAACACAGGGGAATAATTCACCCCTCCACTTT. Its translation: CASTQGNNSPLHF.

This chain uses TRBV4-2 with TRBJ2-5; 7 bases align to TRBD2. CDR1 LGHNA and CDR2 YNFKEQ come from the germline V gene. The J segment lost 5 bases and the V segment lost 0 bases, leaving 9 bases of the junction unmatched. CDR3 length equals 16 residues. The CDR3: CASSQDRGSGSETQYF. In DNA form, the CDR3 reads TGTGCCAGCAGCCAAGATCGGGGTAGCGGGTCTGAGACCCAGTACTTC.

Ten or more counts support this clonotype. The chain recombines TRBV12-3 or TRBV12-4 with TRBJ2-2; D unresolved. This CDR3 region has 11 residues. V lost 4 bases and J lost 3, with 0 bases in between. CDR3 region: CASSYTGELFF. As DNA, the CDR3 is TGTGCCAGCAGTTACACCGGGGAGCTGTTTTTT.

This clonotype turned up a few times. The V call is TRBV20-1, the J call TRBJ1-1, with unresolved D. Trimming took off 5 bases at V and 1 base at J, with 17 bases between the two ends. This CDR3 has 15 amino acids. Germline lookup yields CDR1 DFQATT and CDR2 SNEGSKA (reference sequence). In DNA, the CDR3 is TGCAGTGCTTCCCCAGGAGGAATCACGAACACTGAAGCTTTCTTT. The encoded protein is CSASPGGITNTEAFF.

The chain uses TRBV3-1 and TRBJ2-1, with no clear D. The CDR3 contains 15 residues. Germline CDR1 and CDR2: LGHDT and YNNKEL (reference sequence). V lost 4 bases to trimming and J lost 0 bases, with 10 bases between them. CDR3 sequence: CASSRRPDSYNEQFF. CDR3 in DNA: TGTGCCAGCAGCCGCCGACCAGACTCCTACAATGAGCAGTTCTTC.

This clonotype was recorded at least ten times. The rearrangement uses TRBV12-3 or TRBV12-4 and TRBJ1-2; 9 nucleotides agree with TRBD1. This CDR3 has 17 amino acids. V shed 4 bases and J 4 bases; nucleotides not matched to a gene: 13. This CDR3 is CASSSPTDRGLSYGYTF. The CDR3, as DNA: TGTGCCAGCAGTTCCCCAACAGACAGGGGGTTGAGCTATGGCTACACCTTC.

For the CDR3, the DNA is TGTGCCAGCAGCAAGGAACCTCAAGAGACCCAGTACTTC. This encodes CASSKEPQETQYF. The chain combines TRBV3-1 with TRBJ2-5; D not certain. The CDR3 runs 13 residues. The germline gives CDR1 LGHDT, CDR2 YNNKEL (reference sequence). V shed 5 bases and J shed 2 bases, with 9 bases lying between them.

This clonotype was observed a handful of times. The gene calls are TRBV4-2 and TRBJ2-1, with D perhaps matching TRBD2 (5 bases). CDR1 is LGHNA, CDR2 YNFKEQ, per germline. The ends were cut back, 6 bases at V and 0 bases at J, with 12 bases in the middle. This CDR3 spans 15 amino acids. CDR3 DNA: TGTGCCAGCAGACGCGTAAGCGGCTCCTACAATGAGCAGTTCTTC. Amino acid sequence: CASRRVSGSYNEQFF.

This clonotype came up many times. This chain joins TRBV29-1 and TRBJ2-1; no clear D. The length of the CDR3 is 15 residues. Trimming removed 0 bases at V and 7 bases at J, with 16 bases between. Germline assignment: CDR1 SQVTM and CDR2 ANQGSEA. The CDR3 DNA sequence: TGCAGCGTTGAAGATCCCCTTGGGCGAAGGAATGAGCAGTTCTTC. Protein: CSVEDPLGRRNEQFF.

A few counts support this clonotype. The chain combines TRBV5-5 with TRBJ2-3; 8 positions match TRBD2. V lost 4 bases and J lost 4; bases outside the gene matches: 8. This CDR3 has 15 residues. The germline V gene encodes CDR1 SGHKS and CDR2 YYEKEE (reference sequence). The CDR3 region is CASSTGLARPDTQYF. The CDR3 DNA follows: TGTGCCAGCAGCACCGGACTAGCAAGACCAGATACGCAGTATTTT.

In this sample, this clonotype turned up a few times. The chain recombines TRBV7-2 with TRBJ2-1, with D unresolved. CDR3 length: 13 residues. CDR1 is SGHTA, CDR2 FQGNSA, per germline. Trimming removed 5 bases at V and 9 bases at J, with 14 bases between. The CDR3 here is CASSVDRWGEQFF. Here the CDR3 DNA reads TGTGCCAGCAGCGTGGACCGGTGGGGTGAGCAGTTCTTC.

The chain employs TRBV5-1 and TRBJ2-1, with no clear D. V was cut by 0 bases and J by 2 bases, with 6 bases left in between. The CDR3 runs 14 residues. The V gene's germline CDR1 is SGHRS and CDR2 YFSETQ. The CDR3 nucleotides read TGCGCCAGCAGCTTGGACAGTACCTACAATGAGCAGTTCTTC. This encodes CASSLDSTYNEQFF.

The gene calls are TRBV12-3 or TRBV12-4 and TRBJ2-7; TRBD2 is a possible D gene (6 bases). V dropped 3 bases and J dropped 3 bases, with 12 bases sitting between them. The CDR3 runs to 14 residues. The CDR3 loop reads CASSFRGKGYEQYF. DNA of the CDR3: TGTGCCAGCAGTTTTCGCGGGAAGGGCTACGAGCAGTACTTC.

This clonotype was found a few times. The chain couples TRBV20-1 to TRBJ1-4; 7 bases match TRBD1. Per germline, CDR1 DFQATT and CDR2 SNEGSKA (reference sequence). With V trimmed by 0 bases and J by 8 bases, 12 bases remained unmatched. The CDR3 is 16 residues long. The CDR3 DNA reads as TGCAGTGCTAGAGACATTGGTGGCAGGGGGTACGAAAAACTGTTTTTT. It specifies CSARDIGGRGYEKLFF.

Comment on this clonotype: The junction and the germline gene differ at one end; a read error may be behind it. The J gene is TRBJ2-1, the V gene TRBV20-1, with 9 bases identical to TRBD1. From germline, CDR1 is DFQATT and CDR2 SNEGSKA (reference sequence). The CDR3 contains 16 residues. The CDR3 protein is CCARQDRGSSYNEQFF. In DNA form, the CDR3 reads TGCTGTGCTAGACAAGACAGGGGGAGCTCCTACAATGAGCAGTTCTTC.

A few counts support this clonotype. The V gene is TRBV5-1, the J gene TRBJ2-1, with 12 positions matching TRBD2. V dropped 4 bases and J dropped 2; count of bases not matched to a gene: 7. Germline lookup yields CDR1 SGHRS and CDR2 YFSETQ. This CDR3 spans 17 amino acids. CDR3 in DNA: TGCGCCAGCAGCCTCGGACTAGCGGGAACCACCTACAATGAGCAGTTCTTC. It is translated as CASSLGLAGTTYNEQFF.

This clonotype was counted once. The chain uses TRBV12-3 or TRBV12-4 and TRBJ2-4; D may match TRBD1 or TRBD2 (6 bases each). The CDR3 has 15 residues. V was cut by 7 bases and J by 3 bases, with 16 bases left in between. The CDR3 here is CASTPRGGVKNIQYF. The CDR3 DNA follows: TGTGCCAGCACCCCCAGGGGCGGGGTCAAAAACATTCAGTACTTC.

This clonotype was found many times. At one of its ends the junction is not consistent with the germline gene, which may arise from a read error. The chain couples TRBV5-1 to TRBJ2-1; D call uncertain. Germline values: CDR1 SGHRS, CDR2 YFSETQ. The CDR3 totals 12 residues. This CDR3 is CASSFSNNEQFF. For the CDR3, the DNA is TGCGCCAGCAGCTTCTCCAACAATGAGCAGTTCTTC.

The chain joins TRBV7-2 to TRBJ2-2; 8 bases agree with TRBD2. V trimming: 5 bases; J trimming: 7 bases; junction bases outside the gene matches: 12. The CDR3 sequence is 16 residues long. Germline V CDR1 and CDR2: SGHTA, FQGNSA. CDR3: CASSPNRGGAGGELFF. CDR3 DNA sequence: TGTGCCAGCAGCCCGAATCGGGGGGGCGCGGGCGGGGAGCTGTTTTTT.

This clonotype occurred many times. This chain links TRBV5-1 with TRBJ1-6; TRBD1 agrees at 8 bases. Germline trimming cut 2 bases from V and 10 bases from J; bases unmatched to any gene: 8. CDR3 size: 15 residues. Germline CDR1 and CDR2: SGHRS and YFSETQ. For the CDR3, the DNA is TGCGCCAGCAGCTTAGCAGGCAGGGGGCGATCACCCCTCCACTTT. Translation gives CASSLAGRGRSPLHF.

The V and J genes are TRBV14 and TRBJ2-3; tentatively, D is TRBD2 (5 bases). The germline gives CDR1 SGHDN, CDR2 FVKESK. V was clipped by 0 bases and J by 8 bases, with 12 bases between them. This CDR3 spans 14 amino acids. The CDR3 reads CASSQDHRGATQYF. DNA for the CDR3: TGTGCCAGCAGCCAAGATCACCGGGGAGCTACGCAGTATTTT.

A few counts support this clonotype. CDR3 in DNA: TGCGCCAGCAGCCAAGATCTGGCAGGGCAATTTTCCTCTGGAAACACCATATATTTT. This sequence encodes CASSQDLAGQFSSGNTIYF. The V gene is TRBV4-1, the J gene TRBJ1-3, with D maybe TRBD1 (5 bases). Deletions cut 0 bases from V and 0 bases from J, with 18 bases between. Germline loops: CDR1 MGHRA, CDR2 YSYEKL. This CDR3 region has 19 residues.

In this sample, this clonotype turned up many times. The CDR3 DNA is TGTGCCATCGGATCGACTAGTCCCAATGAGCAGTTCTTC. Translating gives CAIGSTSPNEQFF. The rearrangement links TRBV10-3 to TRBJ2-1, with D perhaps TRBD2 (6 bases). V lost 8 bases and J 6 bases, leaving 14 bases between the germline ends. This CDR3 contains 13 residues. Germline V gives CDR1 ENHRY, CDR2 SYGVKD.

The sample holds a few counts of this clonotype. The rearrangement joins TRBV5-1 to TRBJ1-1, with 10 bases that match TRBD1. The V gene end was trimmed by 0 bases and the J gene end by 12 bases; junction bases not matched to a gene: 5. This CDR3 region has 13 residues. CDR1 is SGHRS, CDR2 YFSETQ, per germline. CDR3 sequence reads: CASSLEGQGVTFF. The DNA for the CDR3 is TGCGCCAGCAGCTTGGAAGGACAGGGGGTAACTTTCTTT.

The table lists this clonotype with a few counts. The genes are TRBV5-4 and TRBJ2-2; D gene unclear. There are 14 residues in the CDR3. Trimming left V 4 bases short and J 3 bases short, with 10 bases between. Germline values: CDR1 SGHNT, CDR2 YYREEE (reference sequence). CDR3 coding DNA: TGTGCCAGCAGCCCCTCCCTTTACACCGGGGAGCTGTTTTTT. Protein sequence: CASSPSLYTGELFF. Supplemented by reference TRBV5-4 and TRBJ2-2, the full variable domain reads ETGVTQSPTHLIKTRGQQVTLRCSSQSGHNTVSWYQQALGQGPQFIFQYYREEENGRGNFPPRFSGLQFPNYSSELNVNALELDDSALYLCASSPSLYTGELFFGEGSRLTVL.

This clonotype occurred a few times. The chain uses TRBV4-1 and TRBJ1-1, with TRBD1 matching 8 bases. There are 15 residues in the CDR3. The V gene end was trimmed by 1 base and the J gene end by 1 base; junction bases not matched to a gene: 2. Germline CDR1 is MGHRA and CDR2 is YSYEKL. CDR3 sequence reads: CASSQVGTGNTEAFF. In DNA, the CDR3 is TGCGCCAGCAGCCAAGTAGGGACAGGGAACACTGAAGCTTTCTTT.

The V call is TRBV7-9, the J call TRBJ1-2; TRBD1 agrees at 8 bases. The CDR3 length is 14 residues. The V segment lost 7 bases and the J segment 6 bases; nucleotides outside the gene matches: 10. Germline CDR1 and CDR2: SEHNR and FQNEAQ (reference sequence). The DNA of the CDR3 is TGTGCCAGCACCCGGGAATTACAGGGGGATGGCTACACCTTC. It yields the protein CASTRELQGDGYTF.

This clonotype has ten or more counts. The rearrangement links TRBV7-9 to TRBJ1-2, with D perhaps TRBD1 (6 bases). Germline V gives CDR1 SEHNR, CDR2 FQNEAQ (reference sequence). V was clipped by 6 bases and J by 8 bases, with 13 bases between them. The CDR3 spans 12 residues. CDR3 in DNA: TGTGCCAGCAGACCCAGGGGAGGGGGCTACACCTTC. This encodes CASRPRGGGYTF.